Each of the 15 T cell receptor beta chains below was sequenced from the same sample in a study of T cell responses to AZD1222 COVID-19 vaccine. Using immunoSEQ multiplex PCR, the repertoire was profiled, and TCRdb retains in-frame clones only, with some absent. Of 150,000 to 200,000 clones in the sample, roughly 94% were seen once. The sequences come from peripheral blood, collected 28 days after the second AZD1222 dose. The receptors were sampled from an adult who received the AZD1222 COVID-19 vaccine.

This rearrangement joins TRBV2 to TRBJ1-6; 12 bases agree with TRBD1. CDR3 length: 21 amino acids. With V trimmed by 1 base and J by 2 bases, 12 bases remained unmatched. Germline CDR1 reads SNHLY; CDR2 reads FYNNEI. The CDR3 protein is CASSEGRLGQGAFAYNSPLHF. DNA of the CDR3: TGTGCCAGCAGTGAAGGTCGGCTGGGACAGGGGGCTTTCGCCTATAATTCACCCCTCCACTTT.

The V and J genes are TRBV3-1 (or the pseudogene TRBV3-2) and TRBJ1-1; D remains ambiguous. This CDR3 has 15 amino acids. V lost 5 bases and J 3 bases, leaving 16 bases between the germline ends. Germline CDR1 LGHDT, CDR2 YNNKEL (reference sequence). The CDR3 reads CASSGAGGSDTEAFF. The CDR3, as DNA: TGTGCCAGCAGCGGCGCAGGAGGTAGCGACACTGAAGCTTTCTTT.

This chain uses TRBV7-6 with TRBJ1-6; tentative D call: TRBD1 (5 bases). Trimming took 1 base from V and 10 from J, leaving 11 bases between them. The CDR3 loop spans 14 amino acids. Germline V gene data show CDR1 as SGHVS and CDR2 as FNYEAQ. The CDR3 spells CASSLGGDGSPLHF. DNA of the CDR3: TGTGCCAGCAGCTTAGGGGGGGACGGATCACCCCTCCACTTT.

CDR3 in DNA: TGTGCCAGCAGTTCCCAACGATCTTTCTCTGGAAACACCATATATTTT. Residues: CASSSQRSFSGNTIYF. The chain joins TRBV7-8 to TRBJ1-3; no firm D call. Per germline, CDR1 SGHVS and CDR2 FQNEAQ. The CDR3 is 16 residues long. The ends were cut back, 6 bases at V and 0 bases at J, with 15 bases in the middle.

The J gene is TRBJ1-4, the V gene TRBV5-3, with D perhaps matching TRBD1 (6 bases). TRBV5-3 is known as an ORF, though its function is uncertain. This CDR3 comprises 17 residues. V dropped 1 base and J dropped 10 bases, with 23 bases sitting between them. The CDR3, as DNA: TGTGCCAGAAGCTTGTCCGGGACAAGGACTGTTTCTCGAAAACTGTTTTTT. Protein product: CARSLSGTRTVSRKLFF.

This chain connects TRBV5-1 to TRBJ2-7; D call uncertain. The CDR3 is made up of 12 amino acids. Trimming cost V 0 bases and J 2 bases, with 3 bases left between them. Germline CDR1 and CDR2: SGHRS and YFSETQ. In DNA, the CDR3 is TGCGCCAGCAGCTTGGAGCCCTACGAGCAGTACTTC. This codes for CASSLEPYEQYF.

A single count supports this clone. V and J are TRBV3-1 (or the pseudogene TRBV3-2) and TRBJ1-1; D remains ambiguous. The CDR3 spans 12 residues. V lost 3 bases to trimming and J lost 3 bases, with 5 bases between them. Germline V gene sequence: CDR1 LGHDT, CDR2 YNNKEL (reference sequence). CDR3 amino acids: CASSHRYTEAFF. The CDR3 DNA sequence: TGTGCCAGCAGCCACAGGTACACTGAAGCTTTCTTT.

V is TRBV19 and J is TRBJ2-6; D remains unclear. With 7 bases removed from V and 0 bases from J, the gap between germline ends came to 13 bases. CDR1 is LNHDA, CDR2 SQIVND, per germline (reference sequence). The CDR3 has 16 amino acids. As DNA, the CDR3 is TGTGCCAGTACGACGATAGGTTCCTCTGGGGCCAACGTCCTGACTTTC. It is translated as CASTTIGSSGANVLTF.

DNA for the CDR3: TGTGCCAGCAGCCGCAGGGGCCATTCCTACGAGCAGTACTTC. Protein sequence: CASSRRGHSYEQYF. V is TRBV5-4 and J is TRBJ2-7; the D gene is possibly TRBD1 (6 bases). The CDR3 is 14 amino acids. In germline, CDR1 is SGHNT, CDR2 YYREEE (reference sequence). Trimming took 4 bases from V and 1 from J, leaving 12 bases between them. Variable domain in full (rest from reference TRBV5-4 and TRBJ2-7): ETGVTQSPTHLIKTRGQQVTLRCSSQSGHNTVSWYQQALGQGPQFIFQYYREEENGRGNFPPRFSGLQFPNYSSELNVNALELDDSALYLCASSRRGHSYEQYFGPGTRLTVT.

Sample share makes this clone medium-sized (0.01 to 0.1%). The V call is TRBV6-4, the J call TRBJ2-2, with no clear D. The CDR3 contains 13 residues. V lost 0 bases to trimming and J lost 3 bases, with 2 bases between them. The germline gives CDR1 MRHNA, CDR2 SNTAGT. The CDR3 spells CASSDSDTGELFF. The DNA for the CDR3 is TGTGCCAGCAGTGACTCGGACACCGGGGAGCTGTTTTTT.

J is TRBJ2-2 and V is TRBV7-9, with TRBD2 matching over 9 bases. Germline V lookup: CDR1 SEHNR, CDR2 FQNEAQ (reference sequence). This CDR3 has 17 residues. V shed 0 bases and J 2 bases; nucleotides not matched to a gene: 4. In DNA form, the CDR3 reads TGTGCCAGCAGCTTAGCCGGGACTAGCTTAAACACCGGGGAGCTGTTTTTT. Translated, it gives CASSLAGTSLNTGELFF.

The chain is built from TRBV10-3 and TRBJ2-7; D is undetermined. The CDR3 totals 16 residues. The germline CDR1 and CDR2 sequences are ENHRY and SYGVKD. With 4 bases removed from V and 1 base from J, the gap between germline ends came to 17 bases. CDR3 nucleotides: TGTGCCATCAGTGTTACGTTTTTAGGTCTGTCCTACGAGCAGTACTTC. It is translated as CAISVTFLGLSYEQYF.

The chain carries TRBV30 and TRBJ2-1; TRBD2 matches at 9 bases. Germline V lookup: CDR1 GTSNPN, CDR2 SVGIG (reference sequence). V was pared by 3 bases and J by 6 bases, with 9 bases of the junction left unmatched. This CDR3 comprises 15 residues. The CDR3 loop is CAWRAGASGINEQFF. The CDR3, as DNA: TGTGCCTGGAGGGCGGGGGCTAGCGGGATCAATGAGCAGTTCTTC. The full variable domain, with the rest looked up from reference TRBV30 and TRBJ2-1, is SQTIHQWPATLVQPVGSPLSLECTVEGTSNPNLYWYRQAAGRGLQLLFYSVGIGQISSEVPQNLSASRPQDRQFILSSKKLLLSDSGFYLCAWRAGASGINEQFFGPGTRLTVL.

J is TRBJ2-1 and V is TRBV11-3; 9 bases map to TRBD1. Trimming at V came to 2 bases and at J to 6 bases, leaving 8 bases not matched to a gene. This CDR3 region has 16 residues. CDR1 is SGHNT, CDR2 YENEEA, per germline. The CDR3 DNA reads as TGTGCCAGCAGCTTAACCGGGACAGGGCCCTTCAATGAGCAGTTCTTC. This encodes CASSLTGTGPFNEQFF.

The chain is built from TRBV5-1 and TRBJ2-7; D perhaps matches TRBD1 (6 bases). CDR3 length: 16 residues. Trimming stripped 4 bases from V and 2 bases from J, with 19 bases between. The germline CDR1 and CDR2 sequences are SGHRS and YFSETQ. CDR3 nucleotide sequence: TGCGCCAGCAGCCGCGAATTGTCAGGGGCCGCCTACGAGCAGTACTTC. Its translation: CASSRELSGAAYEQYF.